The present entry profiles one TCR beta chain with its context. This clone was seen once. It has no known antigen specificity. Nothing much larger sits one base from this clone, and base qualities are not available. The library was made by the immunoSEQ multiplex PCR assay. Rearranged TCR beta chain sequences were amplified using the hsTCRB Kit according to the manufacturer's protocol. An Illumina MiSeq was used to sequence the TCRB libraries. The authors' pipeline ran thus. Demultiplexing, trimming and gene mapping were performed with the kit vendor's proprietary platform. The table was pulled from immuneACCESS by TCRdb, which kept in-frame rearrangements only. Such tables lose some clones; where checked, under half of the loss comes from unresolved V genes, and the rest has no known cause. The V and J calls and clone size are taken from that table; D and trimming were inferred from the DNA. Counted in this sample were roughly 30,000 clones; roughly nine tenths of them appeared once. The ten biggest clones cover roughly a fifth of the sample.

These data belong to a study of a mutant IDH1 vaccine in newly diagnosed glioma listed by TCRdb under 2021. General notes on the study: Across visits V03 through V10, patients got a total of eight vaccinations, given in weeks 1, 3, 5, 7, 11, 15, 19 and 23. Vaccination was initiated 4-6 weeks after radiotherapy alone, or concurrently with temozolomide cycles in the chemotherapy-containing groups. Of the 30 to 35 treated patients, around 62% were male and approximately 38% were female, and a mean age of roughly 40 years was recorded. Before enrollment, patients had received standard therapy of radiotherapy alone, temozolomide alone, or radiochemotherapy with temozolomide; most received the combination. Six visits were used for peripheral blood collection: V03 (baseline), V05, V07, V10, V12 and V13. For exploratory analyses, 25 to 30 treated patients had longitudinal TCRB deep sequencing done wherever samples were available.

The time point tag for this specimen amounts to: week 5, during vaccination. Each vaccine dose, consisting of 300 ug of a 20-mer mutant IDH1 peptide in Montanide, was administered subcutaneously with topical imiquimod. Donors had newly diagnosed WHO grade 3 or 4 IDH1-mutant astrocytomas with loss of nuclear ATRX. The samples were drawn from NOA16, a multicentre, single-arm, open-label phase I trial in Germany that tested a mutant IDH1 peptide vaccine in humans for the first time. Genomic DNA for TCRB sequencing was extracted from EDTA blood using the DNeasy Blood and Tissue Kit. The CDR3 spans 12 residues, from the cysteine through the phenylalanine. Only the CDR3 part of the read is kept: 36 bases, read in frame from the first base. CDR1 and CDR2 are read off the germline V gene as MNHEY and SVGAGI. The junction shows trimming of 4 bases on V and 5 bases on J, plus 9 bases between the germline ends.

Results the study describes overall, beyond this receptor: Availability determined which PBMC samples were chosen for TCRB deep sequencing. Pseudoprogression seemed to be unrelated to changes in the top peripheral T cell clonotypes found by TCRB sequencing. The authors stated that sample limitations prevented analyses of patient blood samples from being reproduced. Immune responses induced by the vaccine were seen in 93.3% of patients across multiple MHC alleles.

The sequence is built from TRBV6-5 and TRBJ2-7; TRBD1 is a possible D gene, resting on 6 matching bases. The TCR was taken from a man between 18 and 35 years old with glioma. Sequencing was performed on PBMCs, taken from a glioma patient whose treatment included an IDH1 peptide vaccine. In nucleotide form, the sequence is TGTGCCAGCAGTTCACAGGGTGACGAGCAGTACTTC. It translates to CASSSQGDEQYF.